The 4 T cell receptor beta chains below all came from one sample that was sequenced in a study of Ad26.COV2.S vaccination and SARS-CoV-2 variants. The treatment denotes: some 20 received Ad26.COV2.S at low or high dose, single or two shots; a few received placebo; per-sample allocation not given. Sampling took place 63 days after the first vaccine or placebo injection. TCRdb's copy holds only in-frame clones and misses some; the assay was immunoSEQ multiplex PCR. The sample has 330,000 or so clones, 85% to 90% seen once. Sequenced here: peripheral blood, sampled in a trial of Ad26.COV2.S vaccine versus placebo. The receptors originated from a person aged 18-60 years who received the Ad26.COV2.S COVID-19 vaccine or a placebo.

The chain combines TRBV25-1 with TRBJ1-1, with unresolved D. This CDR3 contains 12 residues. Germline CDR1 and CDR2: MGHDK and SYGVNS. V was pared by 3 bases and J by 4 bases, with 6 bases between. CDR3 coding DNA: TGTGCCAGCAGTGAGGACCTCACTGAAGCTTTCTTT. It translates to CASSEDLTEAFF.

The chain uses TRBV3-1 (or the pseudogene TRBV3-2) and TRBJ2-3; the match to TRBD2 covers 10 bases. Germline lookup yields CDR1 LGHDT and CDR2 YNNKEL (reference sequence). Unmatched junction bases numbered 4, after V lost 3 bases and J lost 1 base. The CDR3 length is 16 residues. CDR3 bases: TGTGCCAGCAGCCACGCTCTAGCGGGAGGCACAGATACGCAGTATTTT. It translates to CASSHALAGGTDTQYF.

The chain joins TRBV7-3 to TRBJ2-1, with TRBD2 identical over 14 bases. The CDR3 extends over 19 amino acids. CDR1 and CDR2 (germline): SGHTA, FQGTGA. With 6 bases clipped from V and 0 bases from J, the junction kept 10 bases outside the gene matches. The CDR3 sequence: CASSLRSGLAGGSYNEQFF. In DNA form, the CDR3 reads TGTGCCAGCAGTTTACGGTCTGGACTAGCGGGGGGCTCCTACAATGAGCAGTTCTTC. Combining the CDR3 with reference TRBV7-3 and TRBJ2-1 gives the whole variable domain GAGVSQTPSNKVTEKGKYVELRCDPISGHTALYWYRQSLGQGPEFLIYFQGTGAADDSGLPNDRFFAVRPEGSVSTLKIQRTERGDSAVYLCASSLRSGLAGGSYNEQFFGPGTRLTVL.

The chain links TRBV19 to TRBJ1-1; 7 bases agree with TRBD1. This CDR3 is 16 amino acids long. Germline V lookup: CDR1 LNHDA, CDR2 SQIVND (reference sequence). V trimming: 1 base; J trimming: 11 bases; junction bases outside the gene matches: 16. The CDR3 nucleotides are TGTGCCAGTAGTATAGGAGGAGGGGGCGGCGGTTTTGGGGCTTTCTTT. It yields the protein CASSIGGGGGGFGAFF.